This T cell receptor (beta chain) is drawn from a study of T cell changes during pregnancy in multiple sclerosis. Clones were read by immunoSEQ multiplex PCR, and TCRdb kept only the in-frame ones, dropping some. The profile shows more than 100,000 clones, roughly 92% of them singletons. Germline V gene lookup returns CDR1 MNHNS and CDR2 SASEGT. Trimming took off 4 bases at V and 6 bases at J, with 13 bases between the two ends. This CDR3 contains 13 residues. The specimen comprised peripheral blood, sampled after pregnancy. The chain uses TRBV6-1 and TRBJ2-7, with D maybe TRBD1 (5 bases). The receptor was isolated from a female donor with multiple sclerosis, enrolled in a pregnancy study. CDR3 DNA: TGTGCCAGCAGTGCCCCCAGGGTCCGCGAGCAGTACTTC. Translating gives CASSAPRVREQYF.